The 7 T cell receptor beta chains in this list originate from one sample, sequenced in a study of T-cell memory formation after mild COVID-19. TCRdb re-analysed the 5' RACE reads in MiXCR, keeping a single row per CDR3 protein. The table has hundreds of thousands of distinct CDR3 sequences, 15% to 20% seen once; the top ten hold 10% to 15%. The sequencing input was PBMCs or a T cell subset sorted from them (not recorded which). The source is an adult woman who had mild COVID-19 (a few samples of this study predate the infection). Cell type and time point are not known.

The CDR3 sequence is CARSMGGRVNTEAFF. The CDR3 nucleotides are TGTGCCAGAAGCATGGGGGGCCGGGTGAACACTGAAGCTTTCTTT. The chain joins TRBV5-3 to TRBJ1-1, with D perhaps matching TRBD1 (6 bases). TRBV5-3 has ORF status, its function being uncertain. V gave up 4 bases and J gave up 0 bases, with 13 bases separating them. The CDR3 consists of 15 residues.

This rearrangement joins TRBV3-1 to TRBJ2-1; D is possibly TRBD2 (6 bases). CDR1 is LGHDT and CDR2 is YNNKEL in the germline V gene (reference sequence). This CDR3 spans 15 amino acids. V was trimmed by 6 bases and J by 7 bases, leaving 19 bases between them. The CDR3 sequence is CASRRDFSLRNEQFF. DNA of the CDR3: TGTGCCAGCAGACGGGACTTCTCCCTCAGGAATGAGCAGTTCTTC.

The chain links TRBV27 to TRBJ1-1; D gene uncertain. Germline V lookup: CDR1 MNHEY, CDR2 SMNVEV (reference sequence). The germline V and J ends were trimmed by 7 bases and 4 bases, with 19 bases remaining between them. This CDR3 comprises 15 residues. The CDR3 sequence is CASTVAREWGTEAFF. The CDR3 nucleotides read TGTGCCAGCACCGTTGCTCGTGAATGGGGCACTGAAGCTTTCTTT.

This clonotype showed up many times. The rearrangement joins TRBV18 to TRBJ2-1; 13 bases agree with TRBD2. CDR3 length equals 15 residues. Germline V gene lookup returns CDR1 KGHSH and CDR2 LQKENI. The V and J ends lost 3 bases and 9 bases, in that order; junction bases with no gene match: 5. Here the CDR3 DNA reads TGTGCCAGCTCACCTACTAGCGGGGGGGCCGCTGAGCAGTTCTTC. Translation: CASSPTSGGAAEQFF.

This clonotype was detected a few times. The V and J genes are TRBV30 and TRBJ2-1; D unclear. V lost 7 bases to trimming and J lost 5 bases, with 12 bases between them. The CDR3 is 12 amino acids. Looked up from germline, CDR1 is GTSNPN and CDR2 is SVGIG (reference sequence). Here the CDR3 DNA reads TGTGCCTCGGGCGACCTAGACAATGAGCAGTTCTTC. Translating it yields CASGDLDNEQFF.

This clonotype was observed a single time. This chain joins TRBV5-1 and TRBJ2-3; D is ambiguous. From germline, CDR1 is SGHRS and CDR2 YFSETQ. The ends were cut back, 6 bases at V and 1 base at J, with 12 bases in the middle. The CDR3 consists of 14 residues. The CDR3 region is CASTQGQGTDTQYF. CDR3 nucleotides: TGCGCCAGCACCCAAGGGCAGGGCACAGATACGCAGTATTTT.

V and J are TRBV5-1 and TRBJ1-4; D not resolved. Germline CDR1 and CDR2: SGHRS and YFSETQ. Trimming removed 0 bases at V and 0 bases at J, with 9 bases between. CDR3 length: 16 amino acids. The CDR3 nucleotides are TGCGCCAGCAGCTTGGAGGAGACCTCAACTAATGAAAAACTGTTTTTT. Amino acids: CASSLEETSTNEKLFF.